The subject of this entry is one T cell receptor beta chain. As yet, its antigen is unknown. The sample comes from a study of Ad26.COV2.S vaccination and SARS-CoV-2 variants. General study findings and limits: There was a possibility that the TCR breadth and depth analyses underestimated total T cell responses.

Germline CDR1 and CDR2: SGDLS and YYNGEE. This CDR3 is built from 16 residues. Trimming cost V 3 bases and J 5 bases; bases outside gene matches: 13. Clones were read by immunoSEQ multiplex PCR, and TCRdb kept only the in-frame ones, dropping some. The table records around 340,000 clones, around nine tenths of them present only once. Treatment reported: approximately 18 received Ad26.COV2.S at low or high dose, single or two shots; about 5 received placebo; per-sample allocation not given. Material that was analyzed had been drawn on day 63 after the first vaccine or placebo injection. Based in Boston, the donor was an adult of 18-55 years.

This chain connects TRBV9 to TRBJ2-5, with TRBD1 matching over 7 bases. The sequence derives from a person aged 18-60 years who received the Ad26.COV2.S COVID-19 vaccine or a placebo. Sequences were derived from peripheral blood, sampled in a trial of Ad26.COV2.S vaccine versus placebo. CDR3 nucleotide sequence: TGTGCCAGCAGCGCCCCATCCGAGGGGGCCTGGGAGACCCAGTACTTC. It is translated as CASSAPSEGAWETQYF.